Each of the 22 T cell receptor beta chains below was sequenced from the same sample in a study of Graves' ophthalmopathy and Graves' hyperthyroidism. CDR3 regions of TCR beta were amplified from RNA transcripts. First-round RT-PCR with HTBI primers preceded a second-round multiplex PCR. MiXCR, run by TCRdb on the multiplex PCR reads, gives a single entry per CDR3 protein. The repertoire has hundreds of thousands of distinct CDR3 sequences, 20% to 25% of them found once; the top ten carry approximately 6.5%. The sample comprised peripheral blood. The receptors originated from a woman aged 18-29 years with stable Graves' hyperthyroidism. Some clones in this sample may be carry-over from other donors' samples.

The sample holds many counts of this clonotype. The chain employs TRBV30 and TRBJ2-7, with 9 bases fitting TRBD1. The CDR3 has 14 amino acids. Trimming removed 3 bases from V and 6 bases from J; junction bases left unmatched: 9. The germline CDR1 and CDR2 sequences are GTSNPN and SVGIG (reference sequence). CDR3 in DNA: TGTGCCTGGAGCTCCGGGACAGGGAAACCCGAGCAGTACTTC. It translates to CAWSSGTGKPEQYF.

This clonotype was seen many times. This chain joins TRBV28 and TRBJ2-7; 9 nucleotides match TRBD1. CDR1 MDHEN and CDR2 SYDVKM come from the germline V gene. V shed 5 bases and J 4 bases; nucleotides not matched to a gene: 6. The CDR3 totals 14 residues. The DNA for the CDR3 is TGTGCCAGCAGTCATCGACAGGGGGTATACGAGCAGTACTTC. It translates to CASSHRQGVYEQYF.

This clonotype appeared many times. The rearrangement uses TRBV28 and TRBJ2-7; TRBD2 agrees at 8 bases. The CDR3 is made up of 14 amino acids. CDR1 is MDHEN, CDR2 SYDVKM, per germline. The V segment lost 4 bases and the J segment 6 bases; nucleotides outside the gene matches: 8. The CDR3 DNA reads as TGTGCCAGCAGTTCCGGCCAGCGGGAGAGCGAGCAGTACTTC. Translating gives CASSSGQRESEQYF.

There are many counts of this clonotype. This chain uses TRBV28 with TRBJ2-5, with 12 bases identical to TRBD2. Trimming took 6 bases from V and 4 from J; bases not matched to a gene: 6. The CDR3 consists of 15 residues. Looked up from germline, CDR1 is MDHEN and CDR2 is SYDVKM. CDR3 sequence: CASSLAGGRRETQYF. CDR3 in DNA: TGTGCCAGCAGCCTAGCGGGAGGGCGAAGAGAGACCCAGTACTTC.

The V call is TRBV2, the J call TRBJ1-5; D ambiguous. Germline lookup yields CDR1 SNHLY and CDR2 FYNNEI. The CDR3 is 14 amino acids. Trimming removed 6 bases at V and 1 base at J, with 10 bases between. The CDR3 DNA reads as TGTGCCAGCAGGGGCGATGGGAGCAATCAGCCCCAGCATTTT. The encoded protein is CASRGDGSNQPQHF.

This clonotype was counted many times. For the CDR3, the DNA is TGTGCCAGTAAAAAGACAGATAACACTGAAGCTTTCTTT. Its translation is CASKKTDNTEAFF. The chain is built from TRBV19 and TRBJ1-1; D is perhaps TRBD1 (5 bases). Trimming cost V 7 bases and J 2 bases, with 11 bases left between them. This CDR3 spans 13 amino acids. CDR1 LNHDA and CDR2 SQIVND come from the germline V gene (reference sequence).

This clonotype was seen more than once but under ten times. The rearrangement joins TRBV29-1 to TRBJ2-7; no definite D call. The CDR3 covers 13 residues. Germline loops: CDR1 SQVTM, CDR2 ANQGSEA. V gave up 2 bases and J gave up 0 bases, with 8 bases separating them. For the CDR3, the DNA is TGCAGCGTTGAAAAAGCCAACTCCTACGAGCAGTACTTC. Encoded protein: CSVEKANSYEQYF.

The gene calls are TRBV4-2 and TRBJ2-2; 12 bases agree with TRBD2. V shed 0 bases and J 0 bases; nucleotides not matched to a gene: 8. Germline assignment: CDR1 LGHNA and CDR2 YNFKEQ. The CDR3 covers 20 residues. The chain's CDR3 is CASSQDMRLAGATNTGELFF. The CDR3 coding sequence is TGTGCCAGCAGCCAAGATATGAGACTAGCGGGGGCCACGAACACCGGGGAGCTGTTTTTT.

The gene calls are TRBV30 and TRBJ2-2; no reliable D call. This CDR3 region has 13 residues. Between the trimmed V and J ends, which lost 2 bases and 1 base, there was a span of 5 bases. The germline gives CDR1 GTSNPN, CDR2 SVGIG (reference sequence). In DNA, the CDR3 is TGTGCCTGGAGTTGGGGGAACACCGGGGAGCTGTTTTTT. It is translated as CAWSWGNTGELFF.

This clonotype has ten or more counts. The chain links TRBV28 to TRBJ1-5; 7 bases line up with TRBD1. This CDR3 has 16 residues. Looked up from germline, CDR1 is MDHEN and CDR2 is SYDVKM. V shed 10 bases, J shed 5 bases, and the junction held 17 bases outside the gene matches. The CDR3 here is CAITPTGIDLYQPQHF. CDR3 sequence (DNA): TGTGCCATCACACCGACAGGGATAGACCTCTATCAGCCCCAGCATTTT.

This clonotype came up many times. This chain's CDR3 is CASSIGAEQYF. In nucleotides, the CDR3 is TGTGCCAGCAGCATCGGCGCAGAGCAGTACTTC. The chain employs TRBV11-2 and TRBJ2-7; unclear D gene. CDR1 and CDR2 from the germline V gene are SGHAT and FQNNGV. The CDR3 spans 11 residues. Trimming cost V 5 bases and J 7 bases, with 9 bases left between them.

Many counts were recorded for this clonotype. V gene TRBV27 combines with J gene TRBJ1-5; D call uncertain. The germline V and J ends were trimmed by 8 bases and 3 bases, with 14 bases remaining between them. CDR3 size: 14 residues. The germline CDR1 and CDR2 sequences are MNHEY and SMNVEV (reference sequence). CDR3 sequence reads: CASSSGEYNQPQHF. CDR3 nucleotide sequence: TGTGCCAGCTCCTCCGGGGAGTACAATCAGCCCCAGCATTTT.

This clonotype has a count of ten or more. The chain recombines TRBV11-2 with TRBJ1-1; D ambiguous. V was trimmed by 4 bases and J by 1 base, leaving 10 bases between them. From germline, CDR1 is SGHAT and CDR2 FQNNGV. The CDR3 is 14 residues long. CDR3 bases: TGTGCCAGCAGCTCAAGAGAGGGGAACACTGAAGCTTTCTTT. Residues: CASSSREGNTEAFF.

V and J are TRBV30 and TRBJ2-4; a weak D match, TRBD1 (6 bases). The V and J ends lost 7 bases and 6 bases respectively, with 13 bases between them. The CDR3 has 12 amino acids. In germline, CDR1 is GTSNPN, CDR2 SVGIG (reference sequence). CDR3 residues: CALSQGSNIQYF. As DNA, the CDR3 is TGTGCCTTGTCACAGGGTTCAAACATTCAGTACTTC.

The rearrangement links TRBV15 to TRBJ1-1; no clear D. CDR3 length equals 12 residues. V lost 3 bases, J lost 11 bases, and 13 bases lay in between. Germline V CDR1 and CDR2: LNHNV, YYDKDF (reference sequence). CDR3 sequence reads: CATSSDRTVAFF. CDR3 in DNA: TGTGCCACCAGCAGCGATAGGACGGTGGCTTTCTTT.

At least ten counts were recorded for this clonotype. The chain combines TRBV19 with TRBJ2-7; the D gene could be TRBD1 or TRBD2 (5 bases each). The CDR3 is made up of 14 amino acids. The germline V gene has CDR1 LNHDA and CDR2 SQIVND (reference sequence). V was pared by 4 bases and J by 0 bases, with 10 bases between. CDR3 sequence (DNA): TGTGCCAGTAGTAAGGGACGCGTCTCCTACGAGCAGTACTTC. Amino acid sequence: CASSKGRVSYEQYF.

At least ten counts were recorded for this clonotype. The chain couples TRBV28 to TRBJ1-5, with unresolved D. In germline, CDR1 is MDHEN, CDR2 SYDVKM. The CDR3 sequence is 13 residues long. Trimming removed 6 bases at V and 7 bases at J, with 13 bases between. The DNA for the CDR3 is TGTGCCAGCAGACCCGACCTTGGGCAGCCCCAGCATTTT. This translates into CASRPDLGQPQHF. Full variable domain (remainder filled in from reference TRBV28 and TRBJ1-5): DVKVTQSSRYLVKRTGEKVFLECVQDMDHENMFWYRQDPGLGLRLIYFSYDVKMKEKGDIPEGYSVSREKKERFSLILESASTNQTSMYLCASRPDLGQPQHFGDGTRLSIL.

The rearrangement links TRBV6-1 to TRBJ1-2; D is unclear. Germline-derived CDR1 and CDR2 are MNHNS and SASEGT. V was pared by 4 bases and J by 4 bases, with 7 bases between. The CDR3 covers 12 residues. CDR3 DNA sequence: TGTGCCAGCAGTGTTGGGCCCTATGGCTACACCTTC. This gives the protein CASSVGPYGYTF.

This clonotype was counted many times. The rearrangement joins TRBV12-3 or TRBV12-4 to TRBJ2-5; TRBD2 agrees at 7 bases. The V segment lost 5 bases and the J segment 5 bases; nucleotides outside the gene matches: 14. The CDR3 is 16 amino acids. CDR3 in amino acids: CASSAMTTAGGETQYF. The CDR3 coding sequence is TGTGCCAGCAGTGCCATGACTACTGCCGGGGGGGAGACCCAGTACTTC.

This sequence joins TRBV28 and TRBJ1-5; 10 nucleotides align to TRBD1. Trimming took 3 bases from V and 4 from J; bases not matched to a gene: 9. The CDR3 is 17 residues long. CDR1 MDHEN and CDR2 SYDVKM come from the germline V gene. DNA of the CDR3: TGTGCCAGCAGTTTGTCTGCGGGACAGGGGCGGAATCAGCCCCAGCATTTT. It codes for CASSLSAGQGRNQPQHF.

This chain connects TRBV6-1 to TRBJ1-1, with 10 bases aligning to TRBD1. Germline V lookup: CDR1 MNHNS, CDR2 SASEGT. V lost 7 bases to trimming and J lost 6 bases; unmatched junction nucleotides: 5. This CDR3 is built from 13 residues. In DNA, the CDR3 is TGTGCCAGCATTGGGACAGGGGTGGCTGAAGCTTTCTTT. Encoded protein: CASIGTGVAEAFF.

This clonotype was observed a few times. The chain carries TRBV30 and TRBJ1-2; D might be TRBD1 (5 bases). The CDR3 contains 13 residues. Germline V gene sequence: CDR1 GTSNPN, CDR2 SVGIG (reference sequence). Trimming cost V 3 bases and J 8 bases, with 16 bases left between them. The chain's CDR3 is CAWRGTTTQGYTF. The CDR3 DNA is TGTGCCTGGAGAGGGACGACTACACAGGGCTACACCTTC.